This T cell receptor beta chain was identified during a study of naive and memory T cell subsets. Study-level results: Far more TCRs reportedly came from tuberculin skin test site biopsies. Delayed type IV hypersensitivity infiltration was taken to explain higher tuberculin-site TCR counts.

This clonotype is medium-sized (0.01 to 0.1%) by share. Its cognate antigen is unknown. The treatment is: skin biopsy from PPD injection site in Mantoux-positive individual. A UMI-containing oligonucleotide was joined by 3' ligation to the TCR cDNA template. Individuals with a positive Mantoux test gave biopsies from PPD-injected skin. Four PCR rounds used nested alpha and beta constant region primers plus the SP2 primer. Blood and skin TCR RNA was reverse transcribed with alpha and beta constant primers. Via MiXCR, TCRdb re-called the UMI-ligation and nested PCR reads, giving one row per CDR3 protein. The table lists tens of thousands of distinct CDR3 sequences, roughly 5.5% of them singletons. The CDR3 sequence is 14 residues long. V trimming: 7 bases; J trimming: 5 bases; junction bases outside the gene matches: 4. CDR1 and CDR2 (germline): MNHEY, SVGAGI.

The origin of this receptor is an adult in good health. This specimen was skin, taken from a tuberculin skin test site. The V and J genes are TRBV6-5 and TRBJ2-2, with 10 positions matching TRBD2. CDR3 nucleotide sequence: TGTGCCAGCACTAGCGGGAGAGGAACCGGGGAGCTGTTTTTT. Translating it yields CASTSGRGTGELFF.